The 14 T cell receptor beta chains in this list originate from one sample, sequenced in a study of CD8+CD57+ T cells in acquired aplastic anemia. Previously, flow cytometry had revealed CD8+CD57+ cell expansion in the patients chosen for sequencing. For CDR3 and TCR beta VDJ profiling, genomic DNA was the template used. TCRdb independently ran MiXCR on the reads; one entry per CDR3 protein. This table holds 220,000 or so distinct CDR3 sequences, roughly two thirds found once. Sequencing input: sorted CD4+, CD8+, or CD8+CD57+ T cells (not recorded which) from PBMCs. These receptors were obtained from a human donor with aplastic anemia.

The chain is built from TRBV10-3 and TRBJ1-2, with D tentatively TRBD1 (5 bases). The germline CDR1 and CDR2 sequences are ENHRY and SYGVKD. V lost 7 bases and J lost 8, with 23 bases in between. This CDR3 has 15 residues. The CDR3 protein is CAITSDRLQTSGYTF. In DNA form, the CDR3 reads TGTGCCATCACCTCAGACAGACTCCAGACCAGCGGCTACACCTTC.

This sequence joins TRBV7-3 and TRBJ2-3; no reliable D call. There are 16 residues in the CDR3. The ends were cut back, 0 bases at V and 2 bases at J, with 12 bases in the middle. Germline CDR1 reads SGHTA; CDR2 reads FQGTGA. The CDR3 spells CASSLTRSQNTDTQYF. CDR3 nucleotide sequence: TGTGCCAGCAGCTTAACGAGGTCGCAGAACACAGATACGCAGTATTTT.

This chain uses TRBV29-1 with TRBJ2-3; TRBD2 agrees at 10 bases. CDR3 length equals 15 residues. Germline CDR1 SQVTM, CDR2 ANQGSEA. V trimming: 7 bases; J trimming: 1 base; junction bases outside the gene matches: 8. The CDR3 here is CSANPLAGGTDTQYF. As DNA, the CDR3 is TGCAGCGCAAATCCCCTAGCGGGGGGCACAGATACGCAGTATTTT.

The gene calls are TRBV7-9 and TRBJ1-1; 7 bases agree with TRBD1. Germline V lookup: CDR1 SEHNR, CDR2 FQNEAQ (reference sequence). V shed 3 bases, J shed 3 bases, and the junction held 1 base outside the gene matches. CDR3 length: 13 residues. The CDR3 nucleotides are TGTGCCAGCAGCTTTGACAGGGACACTGAAGCTTTCTTT. Encoded protein: CASSFDRDTEAFF.

This clonotype was recorded only once. A read error may account for a junction end that differs from germline. This rearrangement joins TRBV29-1 to TRBJ2-5; 9 nucleotides align to TRBD2. Germline CDR1 reads SQVTM; CDR2 reads ANQGSEA. The CDR3 contains 15 residues. The CDR3 nucleotides read TGCAGCGTGGAAGGTGGGACTAGCAGACAAGAGACCCAGTACTTC. Residues: CSVEGGTSRQETQYF.

The chain employs TRBV7-6 and TRBJ1-5; 8 bases align to TRBD1. Germline CDR1 SGHVS, CDR2 FNYEAQ. J lost 2 bases, V lost 5 bases, and 5 bases had no gene match. This CDR3 is built from 15 residues. DNA for the CDR3: TGTGCCAGCAGCCGACAGGGGAAGGGCAATCAGCCCCAGCATTTT. This encodes CASSRQGKGNQPQHF. Drawing the rest from reference TRBV7-6 and TRBJ1-5, the complete variable domain is GAGVSQSPRYKVTKRGQDVALRCDPISGHVSLYWYRQALGQGPEFLTYFNYEAQQDKSGLPNDRFSAERPEGSISTLTIQRTEQRDSAMYRCASSRQGKGNQPQHFGDGTRLSIL.

This clonotype was found a few times. The genes are TRBV5-5 and TRBJ2-7, with 7 bases lining up with TRBD1. This CDR3 has 14 amino acids. The V and J ends lost 3 bases and 6 bases, in that order; junction bases with no gene match: 9. CDR1 is SGHKS and CDR2 is YYEKEE in the germline V gene (reference sequence). The CDR3: CASSSWTGLSEQYF. CDR3 bases: TGTGCCAGCAGCTCCTGGACAGGTCTTAGCGAGCAGTACTTC.

V usage is TRBV9 and J usage is TRBJ2-2, with D perhaps matching TRBD1 or TRBD2 (6 bases each). Deletions cut 0 bases from V and 8 bases from J, with 17 bases between. In germline, CDR1 is SGDLS, CDR2 YYNGEE. This CDR3 region has 16 residues. The CDR3 here is CASSVGGGRGRGELFF. CDR3 sequence (DNA): TGTGCCAGCAGCGTAGGAGGGGGGCGTGGAAGGGGGGAGCTGTTTTTT.

The genes are TRBV7-9 and TRBJ1-2; tentatively, D is TRBD1 (6 bases). There are 15 residues in the CDR3. Germline V gene lookup returns CDR1 SEHNR and CDR2 FQNEAQ (reference sequence). Trimming cost V 5 bases and J 1 base, with 14 bases left between them. The DNA for the CDR3 is TGTGCCAGCAGCAAACGGACAGATCTTAACTATGGCTACACCTTC. This gives the protein CASSKRTDLNYGYTF.

The gene calls are TRBV20-1 and TRBJ2-7, with 13 positions matching TRBD2. Germline V gives CDR1 DFQATT, CDR2 SNEGSKA (reference sequence). This CDR3 contains 13 residues. The ends lost 5 bases at V and 5 bases at J; junction bases unmatched: 3. The DNA of the CDR3 is TGCAGTGCTTGGACTAGCGGGAGTCACGAGCAGTACTTC. It specifies CSAWTSGSHEQYF.

The V call is TRBV11-2, the J call TRBJ2-3, with D possibly matching TRBD2 (6 bases). V was shortened by 4 bases and J by 1 base, with 15 bases between the two germline ends. This CDR3 has 16 residues. Germline V CDR1 and CDR2: SGHAT, FQNNGV. CDR3 protein: CASSSVQKRGTDTQYF. DNA of the CDR3: TGTGCCAGCAGCTCCGTCCAGAAGCGGGGCACAGATACGCAGTATTTT.

The V and J genes are TRBV20-1 and TRBJ2-7; maybe TRBD2 (6 bases). Germline V gene sequence: CDR1 DFQATT, CDR2 SNEGSKA (reference sequence). The V end was cut by 0 bases, the J end by 3 bases, with 12 bases between. The CDR3 sequence is 14 residues long. The CDR3 DNA reads as TGCAGTGCTAGAGAGGTCTTGCGGGACTACGAGCAGTACTTC. Protein sequence: CSAREVLRDYEQYF.

The rearrangement joins TRBV10-3 to TRBJ1-1; D not resolved. V shed 10 bases and J shed 0 bases, with 6 bases lying between them. In germline, CDR1 is ENHRY, CDR2 SYGVKD. The CDR3 is 11 amino acids. CDR3: CASCMNTEAFF. The CDR3 DNA is TGTGCCAGCTGTATGAACACTGAAGCTTTCTTT.

J is TRBJ1-6 and V is TRBV19; D is ambiguous. Looked up from germline, CDR1 is LNHDA and CDR2 is SQIVND (reference sequence). The CDR3 is 14 amino acids. With 3 bases removed from V and 7 bases from J, the gap between germline ends came to 10 bases. The DNA for the CDR3 is TGTGCCAGTAGTATTTATGCAGCCAATTCACCCCTCCACTTT. As protein: CASSIYAANSPLHF.